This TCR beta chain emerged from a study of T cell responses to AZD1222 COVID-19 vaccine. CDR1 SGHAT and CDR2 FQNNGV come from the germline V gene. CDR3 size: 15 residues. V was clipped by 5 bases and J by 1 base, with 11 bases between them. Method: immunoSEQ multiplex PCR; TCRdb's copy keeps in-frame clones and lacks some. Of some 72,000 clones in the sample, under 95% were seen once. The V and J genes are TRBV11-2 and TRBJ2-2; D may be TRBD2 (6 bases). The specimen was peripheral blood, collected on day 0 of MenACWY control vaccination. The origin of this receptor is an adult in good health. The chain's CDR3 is CASSKGTLNTGELFF. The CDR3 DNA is TGTGCCAGCAGCAAAGGGACTTTGAACACCGGGGAGCTGTTTTTT. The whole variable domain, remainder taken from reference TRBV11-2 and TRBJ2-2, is EAGVAQSPRYKIIEKRQSVAFWCNPISGHATLYWYQQILGQGPKLLIQFQNNGVVDDSQLPKDRFSAERLKGVDSTLKIQPAKLEDSAVYLCASSKGTLNTGELFFGEGSRLTVL.